This T cell receptor beta chain was sequenced for a study of blood T cell repertoires in COVID-19. The participants were between roughly 18 and 100 years old and came from 24 US areas. This CDR3 spans 14 amino acids. Germline trimming cut 3 bases from V and 5 bases from J; bases unmatched to any gene: 4. The germline gives CDR1 SGHAT, CDR2 FQNNGV. In the authors' workflow: Using reference gene primer amplification, nucleated cell counts were estimated. Using immunoSEQ multiplex PCR, the repertoire was profiled, and TCRdb retains in-frame clones only, with some absent. That table furnishes V, J and clone size, whereas the DNA furnished D and trimming. This table has around 290,000 clones, more than 80% appearing once.

The receptor was derived from a woman between 25 and 40 years old who had recovered from COVID-19. The J gene is TRBJ2-7, the V gene TRBV11-2; TRBD1 aligns across 10 bases. Sample: PBMCs or T cells enriched from blood (not recorded which). The CDR3 sequence: CASSFRTGGDEQYF. In DNA form, the CDR3 reads TGTGCCAGCAGCTTCCGGACAGGGGGAGACGAGCAGTACTTC.